This entry concerns a single T cell receptor beta chain. The antigen is undetermined. The data belong to a study of monozygotic twins with cystic fibrosis. Overall study findings and caveats: Low clonality (median roughly 0.009) suggested a mostly naive repertoire. Nucleotide-identical clonotype sharing was significantly higher within monozygotic CF twin pairs than between unrelated CF individuals. Age, concordance and disease severity did not associate with shared CDR3 numbers. J usage was most co-twin-similar in 8 of 16 pairs, V in 13.

The protocol was immunoSEQ multiplex PCR, while the TCRdb copy is restricted to in-frame clones and leaves out a portion. The sample holds 13,000 to 15,000 clones, more than 80% seen once. The CDR3 length is 16 residues. Looked up from germline, CDR1 is MNHEY and CDR2 is SMNVEV (reference sequence). Losses at the gene ends were 5 bases for V and 4 bases for J; bases not matched to a gene: 7. This receptor was obtained from a boy younger than 18 with cystic fibrosis. The gene calls are TRBV27 and TRBJ2-3; 12 bases match TRBD1. Sequencing was done on a sample of blood. In DNA form, the CDR3 reads TGTGCCAGCAGTCCGTCCGGGACAGGGGGCGCAGATACGCAGTATTTT. Protein product: CASSPSGTGGADTQYF.